The source of this TCR beta chain is a study of regulatory T cells in long-lasting Graves disease (dated by TCRdb to about 2021). With regard to the full study: Newly diagnosed Graves' disease patients had taken antithyroid drugs for less than 3 months. This study used TCR sequencing and RNA sequencing of peripheral blood to compare persistent Graves' disease patients against newly diagnosed Graves' disease patients. The study was conducted in China and was registered as a clinical trial. A total of roughly 33 samples underwent TCR sequencing: about 13 from persistent and roughly 20 from newly diagnosed Graves' disease patients. Overall results and qualifications from the work: Sequencing and analysis were limited to the TCR beta chain. The study examined only peripheral blood because the primary lesion, thyroid tissue, could not be accessed. Persistent disease showed preferential use of TRBV28, TRBJ1-2 and TRBJ2-5, whereas newly diagnosed disease favored TRBV20-1 and TRBJ2-1. Patients with persistent disease shared more public clonotypes (over 2,500) than newly diagnosed patients did (966). The authors acknowledged the small sample size as a limitation that may reduce accuracy. Lower TCR Shannon entropy and fewer highly expanded clones were observed in persistent Graves' disease patients than in newly diagnosed patients, which suggested clonal expansion.

The time point label for this specimen denotes: newly diagnosed GD, antithyroid drugs for less than 3 months. RNA was extracted from PBMCs in TRIzol for both TCR sequencing and RNA sequencing. Graves' disease was diagnosed according to American Thyroid Association guidelines. Patients for the study were recruited at an endocrinology department in Xi'an, China. Each patient gave about 10 milliliters of peripheral blood, collected in an EDTA anticoagulant tube. PBMCs were isolated by Ficoll Paque Plus density gradient separation without further T cell sorting. An Agilent 2100 Bioanalyzer and agarose gel were used to check RNA quality, and a NanoDrop 2000 was used to measure RNA concentration. This clonotype was observed at least ten times. The specificity of this receptor is unknown. No base qualities exist here, and no much larger clone lies one base off it. Trimming takes 1 base off V and 6 bases off J; junction bases not matched to a gene: 7. CDR1 and CDR2, per the germline V gene (reference sequence), are GTSNPN and SVGIG. Including cysteine and phenylalanine, the CDR3 has 14 amino acids. Solely the CDR3 DNA is kept, with 42 bases framed from the first base.

The library was obtained by multiplex PCR. The listed sequencing device is Illumina HiSeq 4000. TCR beta libraries were built with iRepertoire HTBI primers and Arm-PCR amplification of CDR3 regions. Gel purification was performed on PCR products prior to sequencing. Per the source publication's procedure: A total of 60 to 80 TRBV and some 13 TRBJ segments were identified across samples and were used for gene usage analysis of CDR3 amino acid clonotypes. COPE and FqMerger were used to merge filtered high-quality paired reads into contigs. BLAST was used to align contigs to IMGT TRBV, TRBD and TRBJ reference genes, with CDR3 defined following IMGT. Clonotypes above 0.1% frequency were classified as highly expanded clones. Repertoire diversity was measured by Shannon entropy, and V-J evenness by the Gini coefficient. A clonotype was considered public if more than one individual shared it. TCRdb handled the public reads itself, with Q25 trimming in fastp and clone calling in MiXCR, and kept productive beta chains. Records with the same CDR3 protein are collapsed into one entry carrying the most frequent genes and DNA. The V and J calls follow TCRdb's processing rather than the paper's. This sample gives around 420,000 distinct CDR3 sequences in total; around 16% of them show up just once. Together, the top ten hold approximately 8% of the sample.

These sequences were also reported in another study, on T cells in Graves' hyperthyroidism and ophthalmopathy. The second publication reports: Graves' hyperthyroidism was defined as stable when no progression to ophthalmopathy occurred over 18 months of follow-up. Hyperthyroidism patients were newly diagnosed, had a disease duration of under 2 months, and were aged 18 to 65 years. The study excluded patients with uncontrolled infections, other autoimmune diseases, pregnancy or lactation. Diagnoses were based on clinical symptoms, serum thyroxine and TRAb, thyroid ultrasound and orbital computed tomography. For the first round of RT-PCR on the TCR CDR3, the HTBI primer set was used together with the Qiagen OneStep RT-PCR kit. Most expanded thyroid clonotypes (frequency above 0.001) were also found in blood, which suggests that blood repertoires may mirror thyroid immune responses. A 13 V-J signature model separated ophthalmopathy from stable hyperthyroidism, with around 90% sensitivity and 81% to 82% specificity in cross-validation and 80%/75% in testing. During validation, the model predicted progression to ophthalmopathy a median of approximately 6 months ahead of onset, with around 65% sensitivity and 72% to 80% specificity. To identify TCR V-J signatures that set the groups apart, the researchers used a discovery cohort of more than 95 patients, made up of 43 with Graves' ophthalmopathy and about 55 with stable Graves' hyperthyroidism. Prospective prediction of ophthalmopathy was tested in an independent validation cohort consisting of some 18 hyperthyroidism patients and around 16 patients who later progressed to ophthalmopathy. For training and testing, the 95 to 100 patients in the discovery cohort were randomly divided in a 7:3 ratio. Thyroid tissue and blood T-cell repertoires from six or seven Graves' hyperthyroidism patients were also compared in the study. After sampling, hyperthyroidism patients received methimazole starting at 30 mg daily, and ophthalmopathy patients received high-dose intravenous methylprednisolone. A second multiplex PCR round built the libraries, followed by size selection and purification. Sequencing of the libraries was done on an Illumina HiSeq2000 using paired-end 100 bp reads. SOAPnuke was used to process the raw data, removing reads that contained adapters or uncalled bases, had a mean Phred below 15, or lacked an exact match to the constant primer or identifier. COPE v1.2.5 was used to merge high-quality paired reads, and clonotypes were defined as unique nucleotide sequences. Clonotypes were aligned to IMGT TRBV, TRBD and TRBJ reference segments using MiTCR v1.1. Analysis was restricted to V-J combinations with a frequency above 0.0001, which covered roughly 99% of repertoires. The TCS score was defined as the ratio of F50 (clonal expansion) to E x V (chaos), calculated using BLOSUM62-based TCRdist between CDR3 peptides within each V-J. Welch's t-statistics and random forest reduced 500 to 650 V-J features to under 15, which were used in a naive Bayes classifier (R e1071). Sample size was not statistically predetermined, and blinding of investigators to group allocation was not performed. The paper describes TCR Vbeta CDR3 sequencing of 140 or so peripheral blood samples, made up of 43 ophthalmopathy patients, around 78 hyperthyroidism patients and 17 progressor patients.

The sample consisted of peripheral blood mononuclear cells (PBMCs), taken at new diagnosis, from a patient treated with antithyroid drugs. This chain joins TRBV30 to TRBJ2-5, and 8 junction bases match TRBD2. The sequence was collected from a woman aged 35 to 49 with Graves disease. Donor details come from another sample of the same person, matched by shared clones. The DNA sequence is as follows: TGTGCCTGGAGTGCGTCTAGCGGGCTCAAGACCCAGTACTTC. Its protein product is CAWSASSGLKTQYF.